The clone carrying this T cell receptor beta chain was observed a handful of times. The data originate from a study of T cells after yellow fever vaccination. Study summary: The authors prepared low-cell-number fractions using SMART-Seq v4 Ultra Low Input.

Germline CDR1 reads WNHNN; CDR2 reads SYGVQD (reference sequence). This CDR3 spans 14 amino acids. With V trimmed by 7 bases and J by 4 bases, 5 bases remained unmatched. 5'RACE template switching added a universal primer site and UMIs to TCR cDNA. TCRdb reprocessed the 5' RACE reads with MiXCR, giving one entry per CDR3 protein. The sample shows about 340,000 distinct CDR3 sequences, almost 4% of them seen only once. This sequence was found in a man aged 18 to 30 who received the YFV17D yellow fever vaccine. V and J are TRBV10-1 and TRBJ2-2; 8 positions agree with TRBD1. The sequences come from PBMCs, collected 5 days after the yellow fever booster vaccination. The CDR3 loop reads CASTDRVATGELFF. The CDR3 DNA sequence: TGCGCCAGCACGGACAGGGTGGCCACCGGGGAGCTGTTTTTT.